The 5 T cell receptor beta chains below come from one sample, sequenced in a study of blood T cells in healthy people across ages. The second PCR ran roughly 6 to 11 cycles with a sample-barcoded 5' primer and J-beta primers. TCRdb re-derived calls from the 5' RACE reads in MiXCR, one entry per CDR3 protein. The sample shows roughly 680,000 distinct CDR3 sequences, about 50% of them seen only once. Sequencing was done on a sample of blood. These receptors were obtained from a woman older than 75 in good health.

CDR3 bases: TGCGCCAGCAGCCAAGAAATGGGTTCACCCCTCCACTTT. Its translation: CASSQEMGSPLHF. This chain links TRBV4-1 with TRBJ1-6; D not certain. The germline V gene encodes CDR1 MGHRA and CDR2 YSYEKL. The CDR3 contains 13 residues. V lost 0 bases to trimming and J lost 9 bases, with 6 bases between them.

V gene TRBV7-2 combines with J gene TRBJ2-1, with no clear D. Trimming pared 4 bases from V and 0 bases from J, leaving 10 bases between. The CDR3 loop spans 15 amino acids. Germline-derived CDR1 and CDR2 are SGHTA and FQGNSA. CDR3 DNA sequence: TGTGCCAGCAGCTCCCTGGGCGTCTCCTACAATGAGCAGTTCTTC. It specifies CASSSLGVSYNEQFF.

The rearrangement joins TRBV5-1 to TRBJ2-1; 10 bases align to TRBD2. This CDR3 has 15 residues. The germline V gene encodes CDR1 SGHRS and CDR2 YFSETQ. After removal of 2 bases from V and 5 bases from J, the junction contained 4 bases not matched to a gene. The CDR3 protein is CASSFLAGADNEQFF. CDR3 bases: TGCGCCAGCAGCTTCCTAGCGGGAGCAGACAATGAGCAGTTCTTC.

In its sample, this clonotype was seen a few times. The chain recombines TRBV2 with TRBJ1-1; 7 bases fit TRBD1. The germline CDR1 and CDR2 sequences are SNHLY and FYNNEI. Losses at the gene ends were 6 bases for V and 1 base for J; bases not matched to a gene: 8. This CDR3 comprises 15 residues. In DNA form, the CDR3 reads TGTGCCAGCAGGTATAGAACAGGGGCGAACACTGAAGCTTTCTTT. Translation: CASRYRTGANTEAFF.

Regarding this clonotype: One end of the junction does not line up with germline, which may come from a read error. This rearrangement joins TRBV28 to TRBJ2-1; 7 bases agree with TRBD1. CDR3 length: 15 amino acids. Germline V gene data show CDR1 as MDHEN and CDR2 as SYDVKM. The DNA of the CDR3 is TGTGCCGGCAGTAAACCCGGGACAGCGTACAATGAGCAGTTCTTC. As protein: CAGSKPGTAYNEQFF.